The TCR beta chain under discussion was sequenced for a study of regulatory T cells in long-lasting Graves disease. This clonotype occurred many times. The TCR beta library used iRepertoire HTBI primers with Arm-PCR amplification of CDR3. TCRdb processed the multiplex PCR reads anew with MiXCR; each CDR3 protein has one entry. The sample contains some 340,000 distinct CDR3 sequences, roughly 20% of which appear only once. The time point: persistent/refractory GD, antithyroid drugs over 5 years with positive TRAb. The TCR library was made from RNA extracted from PBMCs. Clinicians diagnosed Graves' disease using American Thyroid Association guidelines. The germline CDR1 and CDR2 sequences are SGHAT and FQNNGV. The germline V and J ends were trimmed by 5 bases and 9 bases, with 16 bases remaining between them. This CDR3 has 13 residues.

This chain connects TRBV11-2 to TRBJ1-1; D remains ambiguous. The sequenced sample was peripheral blood mononuclear cells (PBMCs), obtained when the disease was refractory, from a patient treated with antithyroid drugs. This sequence was found in a woman aged 40 to 55 with Graves disease. CDR3 sequence: CASSPGLSLQAFF. CDR3 DNA: TGTGCCAGCAGCCCGGGCCTATCACTCCAAGCTTTCTTT.